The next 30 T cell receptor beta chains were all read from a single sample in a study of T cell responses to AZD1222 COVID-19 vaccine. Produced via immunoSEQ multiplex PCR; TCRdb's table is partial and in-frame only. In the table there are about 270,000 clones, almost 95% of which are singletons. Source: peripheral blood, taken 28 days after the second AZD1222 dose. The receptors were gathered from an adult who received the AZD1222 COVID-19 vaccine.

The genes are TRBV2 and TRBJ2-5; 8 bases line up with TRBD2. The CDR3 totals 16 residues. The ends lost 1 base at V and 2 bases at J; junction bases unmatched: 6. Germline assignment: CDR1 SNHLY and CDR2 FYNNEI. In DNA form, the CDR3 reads TGTGCCAGCAGTGAAGGGAGAACTAGCGGACAAGAGACCCAGTACTTC. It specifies CASSEGRTSGQETQYF.

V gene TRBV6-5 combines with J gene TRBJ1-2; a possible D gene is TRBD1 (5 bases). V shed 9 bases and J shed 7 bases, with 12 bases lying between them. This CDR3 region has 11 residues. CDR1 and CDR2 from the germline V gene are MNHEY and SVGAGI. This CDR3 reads CASKAGSGYTF. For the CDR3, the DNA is TGTGCCAGTAAGGCAGGGAGTGGCTACACCTTC.

The CDR3 region has the DNA TGTGCCAGCAGTGATGAGGGACGGCCCACAGATACGCAGTATTTT. Its protein product is CASSDEGRPTDTQYF. The V and J genes are TRBV6-4 and TRBJ2-3; D possibly matches TRBD1 or TRBD2 (5 bases each). The germline V gene encodes CDR1 MRHNA and CDR2 SNTAGT. V was cut by 3 bases and J by 2 bases, with 12 bases left in between. The CDR3 covers 15 residues.

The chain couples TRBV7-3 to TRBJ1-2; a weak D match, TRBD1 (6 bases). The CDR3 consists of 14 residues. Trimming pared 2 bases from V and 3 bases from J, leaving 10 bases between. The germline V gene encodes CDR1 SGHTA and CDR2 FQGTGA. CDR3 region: CASSLSPGDYGYTF. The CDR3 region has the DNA TGTGCCAGCAGCTTATCCCCAGGGGACTATGGCTACACCTTC.

The CDR3 protein is CASSQPVETQYF. CDR3 sequence (DNA): TGTGCCAGCAGTCAGCCGGTTGAGACGCAGTATTTT. The J gene is TRBJ2-3, the V gene TRBV12-3 or TRBV12-4; D is unresolved. CDR3 length equals 12 residues. Deletions cut 5 bases from V and 9 bases from J, with 12 bases between.

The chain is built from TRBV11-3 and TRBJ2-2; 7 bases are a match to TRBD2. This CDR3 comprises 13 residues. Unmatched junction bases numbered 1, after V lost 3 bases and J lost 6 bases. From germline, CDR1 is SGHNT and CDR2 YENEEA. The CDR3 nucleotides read TGTGCCAGCAGCTTTCGGGAGGCCGGGGAGCTGTTTTTT. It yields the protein CASSFREAGELFF.

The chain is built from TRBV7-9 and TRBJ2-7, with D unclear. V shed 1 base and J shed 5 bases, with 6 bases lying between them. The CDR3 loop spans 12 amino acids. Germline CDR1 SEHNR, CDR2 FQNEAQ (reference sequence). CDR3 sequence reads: CASSLVADEQYF. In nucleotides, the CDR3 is TGTGCCAGCAGCTTAGTTGCCGACGAGCAGTACTTC.

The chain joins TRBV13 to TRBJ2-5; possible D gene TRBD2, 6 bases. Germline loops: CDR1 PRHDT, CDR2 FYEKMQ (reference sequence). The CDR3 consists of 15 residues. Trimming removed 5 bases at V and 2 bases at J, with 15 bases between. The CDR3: CASSTGLGLQETQYF. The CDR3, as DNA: TGTGCCAGCAGCACAGGCCTAGGACTACAAGAGACCCAGTACTTC.

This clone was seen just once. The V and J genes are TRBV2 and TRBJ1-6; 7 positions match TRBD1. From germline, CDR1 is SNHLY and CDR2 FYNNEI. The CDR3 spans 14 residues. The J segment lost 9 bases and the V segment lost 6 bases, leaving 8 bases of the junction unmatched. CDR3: CASRAGGPISPLHF. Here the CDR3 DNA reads TGTGCCAGCAGGGCAGGGGGTCCGATTTCACCCCTCCACTTT.

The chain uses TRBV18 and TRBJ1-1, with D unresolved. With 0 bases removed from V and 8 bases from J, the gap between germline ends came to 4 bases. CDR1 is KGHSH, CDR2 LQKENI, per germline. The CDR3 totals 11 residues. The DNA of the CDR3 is TGTGCCAGCTCACCACCGCCCGAAGCTTTCTTT. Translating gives CASSPPPEAFF.

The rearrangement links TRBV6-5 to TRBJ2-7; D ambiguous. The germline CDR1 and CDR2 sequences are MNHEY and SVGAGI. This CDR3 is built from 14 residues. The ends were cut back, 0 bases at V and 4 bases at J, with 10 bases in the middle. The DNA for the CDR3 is TGTGCCAGCAGTTACTCCCAGACGAGATACGAGCAGTACTTC. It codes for CASSYSQTRYEQYF.

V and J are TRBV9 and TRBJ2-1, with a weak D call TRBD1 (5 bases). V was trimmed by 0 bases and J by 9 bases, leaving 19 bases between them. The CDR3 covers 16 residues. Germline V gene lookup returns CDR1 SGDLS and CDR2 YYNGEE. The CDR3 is CASSVAGGQGYSEQFF. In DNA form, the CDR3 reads TGTGCCAGCAGCGTAGCTGGCGGCCAGGGTTATTCTGAGCAGTTCTTC.

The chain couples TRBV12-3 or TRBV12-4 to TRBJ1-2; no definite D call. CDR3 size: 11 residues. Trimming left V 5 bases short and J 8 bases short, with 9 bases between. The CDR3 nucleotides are TGTGCCAGCAGTCCCCCTCCGGGCTACACCTTC. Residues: CASSPPPGYTF.

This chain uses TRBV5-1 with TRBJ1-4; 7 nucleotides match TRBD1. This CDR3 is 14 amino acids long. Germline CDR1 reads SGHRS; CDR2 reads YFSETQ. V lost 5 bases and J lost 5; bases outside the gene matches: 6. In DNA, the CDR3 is TGCGCCAGCAGATTGACAGGGATAAATGAAAAACTGTTTTTT. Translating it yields CASRLTGINEKLFF.

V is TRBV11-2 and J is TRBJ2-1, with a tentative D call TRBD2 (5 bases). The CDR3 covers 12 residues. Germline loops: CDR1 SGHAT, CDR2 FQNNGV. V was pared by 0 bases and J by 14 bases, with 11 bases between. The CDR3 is CASSLEVGVKFF. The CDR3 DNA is TGTGCCAGCAGCTTAGAAGTCGGGGTTAAGTTCTTC.

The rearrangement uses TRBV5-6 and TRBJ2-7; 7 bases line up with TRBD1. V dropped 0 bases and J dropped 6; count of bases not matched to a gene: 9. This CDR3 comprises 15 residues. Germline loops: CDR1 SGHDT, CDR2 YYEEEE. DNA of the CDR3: TGTGCCAGCAGCTTGGGAAGGGCAGGGGGAAGCGAGCAGTACTTC. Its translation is CASSLGRAGGSEQYF. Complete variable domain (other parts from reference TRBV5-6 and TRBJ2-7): DAGVTQSPTHLIKTRGQQVTLRCSPKSGHDTVSWYQQALGQGPQFIFQYYEEEERQRGNFPDRFSGHQFPNYSSELNVNALLLGDSALYLCASSLGRAGGSEQYFGPGTRLTVT.

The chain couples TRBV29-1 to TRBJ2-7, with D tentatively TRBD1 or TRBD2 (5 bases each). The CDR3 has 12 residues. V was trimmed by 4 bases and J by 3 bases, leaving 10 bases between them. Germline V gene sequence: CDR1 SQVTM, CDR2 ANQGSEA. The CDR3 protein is CSVVRDGYEQYF. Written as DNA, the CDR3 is TGCAGCGTTGTTAGGGACGGCTACGAGCAGTACTTC.

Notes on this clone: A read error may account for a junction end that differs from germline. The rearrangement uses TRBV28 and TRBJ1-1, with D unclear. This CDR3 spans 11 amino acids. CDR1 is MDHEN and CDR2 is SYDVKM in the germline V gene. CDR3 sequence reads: CASSSRTQALF. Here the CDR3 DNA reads TGTGCCAGCAGTTCCAGGACTCAAGCCCTCTTT.

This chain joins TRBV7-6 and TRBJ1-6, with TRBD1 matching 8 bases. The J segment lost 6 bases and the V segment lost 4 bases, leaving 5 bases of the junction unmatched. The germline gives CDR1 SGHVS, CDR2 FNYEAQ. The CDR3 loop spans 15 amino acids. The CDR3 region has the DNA TGTGCCAGCAGCTCCCAGACAGGGGTTAATTCACCCCTCCACTTT. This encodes CASSSQTGVNSPLHF.

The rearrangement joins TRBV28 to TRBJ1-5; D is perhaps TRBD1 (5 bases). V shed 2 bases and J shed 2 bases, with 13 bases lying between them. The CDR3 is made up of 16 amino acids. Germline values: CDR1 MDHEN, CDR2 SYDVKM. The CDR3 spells CASSLPGRKGNQPQHF. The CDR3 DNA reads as TGTGCCAGCAGTTTACCGGGACGGAAGGGCAATCAGCCCCAGCATTTT.

CDR3 sequence (DNA): TGCGCCAGCAGCTTCGGACCAGCTGGGTCCACAGATACGCAGTATTTT. This encodes CASSFGPAGSTDTQYF. The gene calls are TRBV5-1 and TRBJ2-3; no reliable D call. The CDR3 has 16 amino acids. V shed 2 bases and J shed 2 bases, with 15 bases lying between them. Germline V gene sequence: CDR1 SGHRS, CDR2 YFSETQ.

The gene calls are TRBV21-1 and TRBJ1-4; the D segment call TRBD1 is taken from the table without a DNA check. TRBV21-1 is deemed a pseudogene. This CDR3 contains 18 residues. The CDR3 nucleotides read TGTGCCAGCAGCAAATACAGGCCCACGGACGGGCATGAGGAAAAACTGTTTTTT. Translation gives CASSKYRPTDGHEEKLFF.

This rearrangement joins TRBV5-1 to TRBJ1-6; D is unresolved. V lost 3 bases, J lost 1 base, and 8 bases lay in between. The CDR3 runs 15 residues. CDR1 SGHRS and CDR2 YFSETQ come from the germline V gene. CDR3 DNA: TGCGCCAGCAGCTCCGGCTGGTCCTATAATTCACCCCTCCACTTT. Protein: CASSSGWSYNSPLHF. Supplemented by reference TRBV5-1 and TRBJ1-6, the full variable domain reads KAGVTQTPRYLIKTRGQQVTLSCSPISGHRSVSWYQQTPGQGLQFLFEYFSETQRNKGNFPGRFSGRQFSNSRSEMNVSTLELGDSALYLCASSSGWSYNSPLHFGNGTRLTVT.

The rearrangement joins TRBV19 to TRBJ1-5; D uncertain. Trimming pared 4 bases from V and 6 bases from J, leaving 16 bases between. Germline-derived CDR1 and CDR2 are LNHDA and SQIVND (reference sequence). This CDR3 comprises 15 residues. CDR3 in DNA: TGTGCCAGTAGTACTACATGGTTGCCGGGTCAGCCCCAGCATTTT. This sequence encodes CASSTTWLPGQPQHF.

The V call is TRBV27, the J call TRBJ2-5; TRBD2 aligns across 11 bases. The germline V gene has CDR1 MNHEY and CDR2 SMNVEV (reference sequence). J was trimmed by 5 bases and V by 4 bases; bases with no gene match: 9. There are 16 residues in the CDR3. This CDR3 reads CASSSLAGGPLETQYF. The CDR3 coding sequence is TGTGCCAGCAGTTCGTTAGCGGGGGGGCCTTTGGAGACCCAGTACTTC.

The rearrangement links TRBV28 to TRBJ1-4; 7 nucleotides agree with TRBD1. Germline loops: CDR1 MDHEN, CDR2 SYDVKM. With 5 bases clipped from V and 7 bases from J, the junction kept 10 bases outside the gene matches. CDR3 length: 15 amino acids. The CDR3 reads CASSVTGQGGEKLFF. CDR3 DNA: TGTGCCAGCAGTGTGACAGGGCAGGGCGGTGAAAAACTGTTTTTT.

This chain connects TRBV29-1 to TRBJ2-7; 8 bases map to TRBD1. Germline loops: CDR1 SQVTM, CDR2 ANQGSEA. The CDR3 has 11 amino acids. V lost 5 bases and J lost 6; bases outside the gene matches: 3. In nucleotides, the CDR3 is TGCAGCGTTCACACAGGGGGCGAGCAGTACTTC. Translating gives CSVHTGGEQYF.

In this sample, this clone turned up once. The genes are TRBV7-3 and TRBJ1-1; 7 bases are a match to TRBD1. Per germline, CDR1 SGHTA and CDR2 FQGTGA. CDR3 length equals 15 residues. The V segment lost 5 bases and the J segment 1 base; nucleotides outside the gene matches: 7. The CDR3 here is CASSTGRTGNTEAFF. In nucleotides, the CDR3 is TGTGCCAGCAGCACCGGCCGGACAGGGAACACTGAAGCTTTCTTT.

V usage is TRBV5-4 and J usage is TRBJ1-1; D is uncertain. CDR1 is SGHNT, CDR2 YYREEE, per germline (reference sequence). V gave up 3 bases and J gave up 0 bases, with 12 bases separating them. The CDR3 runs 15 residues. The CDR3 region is CASSSEPTVNTEAFF. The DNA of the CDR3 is TGTGCCAGCAGCTCAGAGCCGACGGTGAACACTGAAGCTTTCTTT.

CDR3 bases: TGCGCCAGCAGCTTGCAAGGGCCAAACAATGAGCAGTTCTTC. Its translation: CASSLQGPNNEQFF. The chain is built from TRBV5-1 and TRBJ2-1, with unresolved D. Germline V gives CDR1 SGHRS, CDR2 YFSETQ. V shed 1 base and J shed 5 bases, with 10 bases lying between them. This CDR3 comprises 14 residues.